One sample yielded the 30 T cell receptor beta chains listed below, sequenced in a study of OX40 agonist ivuxolimab in advanced cancers. The table came from immunoSEQ multiplex PCR; TCRdb's copy has only in-frame clones and leaves some out. Here the sample spans over 85,000 clones, roughly nine tenths being singletons. The sequencing used CD4+ or CD8+ T cells sorted from blood, collected in a trial of the OX40 agonist ivuxolimab. Receptors were obtained from an adult with an advanced solid tumor such as melanoma, head and neck, liver or kidney cancer.

V is TRBV18 and J is TRBJ2-1, with 7 bases identical to TRBD1. The germline V gene has CDR1 KGHSH and CDR2 LQKENI. V gave up 3 bases and J gave up 4 bases; unmatched junction bases: 18. The CDR3 runs to 19 residues. CDR3 sequence (DNA): TGTGCCAGCTCACCCCTGAAAGGGGGCGACGGGACCTCGTACAATGAGCAGTTCTTC. This codes for CASSPLKGGDGTSYNEQFF.

This chain joins TRBV4-1 and TRBJ1-6, with D perhaps TRBD1 (5 bases). The length of the CDR3 is 13 residues. Germline V gene data show CDR1 as MGHRA and CDR2 as YSYEKL. Trimming took off 1 base at V and 9 bases at J, with 7 bases between the two ends. The CDR3 DNA follows: TGCGCCAGCAGCCAAGGGGACGGTTCACCCCTCCACTTT. This encodes CASSQGDGSPLHF.

V usage is TRBV20-1 and J usage is TRBJ2-5; D uncertain. This CDR3 spans 11 amino acids. Trimming left V 5 bases short and J 6 bases short, with 10 bases between. CDR1 DFQATT and CDR2 SNEGSKA come from the germline V gene (reference sequence). CDR3 amino acids: CSAALSQTQYF. CDR3 DNA: TGCAGTGCTGCCCTTTCGCAGACCCAGTACTTC.

This clone has just a few counts. This rearrangement joins TRBV19 to TRBJ1-5; D is unclear. The CDR3 runs 16 residues. V lost 0 bases, J lost 3 bases, and 12 bases lay in between. Germline CDR1 and CDR2: LNHDA and SQIVND (reference sequence). In nucleotides, the CDR3 is TGTGCCAGTAGTATAGATAATGCGAGGACCAATCAGCCCCAGCATTTT. Encoded protein: CASSIDNARTNQPQHF.

This chain joins TRBV7-2 and TRBJ2-1, with D unclear. Per germline, CDR1 SGHTA and CDR2 FQGNSA. The CDR3 spans 14 residues. Trimming removed 0 bases at V and 5 bases at J, with 8 bases between. The CDR3 is CASSLALQNNEQFF. The DNA of the CDR3 is TGTGCCAGCAGCTTAGCGCTCCAGAACAATGAGCAGTTCTTC.

This chain connects TRBV7-7 to TRBJ2-7, with TRBD2 matching over 10 bases. V lost 5 bases and J lost 2; bases outside the gene matches: 6. The germline V gene has CDR1 SSHAT and CDR2 FNYEAQ (reference sequence). This CDR3 spans 15 amino acids. The DNA of the CDR3 is TGTGCCAGCAGCCCGGGACTAGCGACTACCTACGAGCAGTACTTC. Translating it yields CASSPGLATTYEQYF.

J is TRBJ2-7 and V is TRBV27; 7 bases fit TRBD1. The CDR3 consists of 12 residues. The germline CDR1 and CDR2 sequences are MNHEY and SMNVEV (reference sequence). The ends lost 4 bases at V and 5 bases at J; junction bases unmatched: 2. The CDR3 DNA sequence: TGTGCCAGCAGTTCCGACAGGGACGAGCAGTACTTC. Translation: CASSSDRDEQYF.

This sequence joins TRBV6-1 and TRBJ2-3, with D unresolved. V lost 7 bases and J 6 bases, leaving 14 bases between the germline ends. The V gene's germline CDR1 is MNHNS and CDR2 SASEGT. CDR3 length: 13 residues. CDR3 sequence (DNA): TGTGCCAGCACCGTTAGGGCAGTCGATACGCAGTATTTT. This sequence encodes CASTVRAVDTQYF.

This CDR3 is CASKIPDSDTQYF. CDR3 coding DNA: TGTGCCAGCAAGATCCCAGATTCAGATACGCAGTATTTT. The chain is built from TRBV2 and TRBJ2-3; D remains ambiguous. Germline CDR1 SNHLY, CDR2 FYNNEI. CDR3 length equals 13 residues. With 7 bases removed from V and 4 bases from J, the gap between germline ends came to 12 bases.

This clone was counted only a few times. The chain has TRBV5-1 and TRBJ2-2; D unresolved. Trimming removed 0 bases from V and 4 bases from J, with 7 bases in between. The length of the CDR3 is 14 residues. The V gene's germline CDR1 is SGHRS and CDR2 YFSETQ. CDR3 DNA sequence: TGCGCCAGCAGCTTGGAACGGACCACCGGGGAGCTGTTTTTT. It yields the protein CASSLERTTGELFF.

V gene TRBV15 combines with J gene TRBJ1-6; D might be TRBD1 (5 bases). The CDR3 contains 16 residues. The germline V gene has CDR1 LNHNV and CDR2 YYDKDF (reference sequence). Between the trimmed V and J ends, which lost 5 bases and 5 bases, there was a span of 16 bases. The CDR3 here is CATSRGEGSNNSPLHF. The CDR3 DNA reads TGTGCCACCAGCCGGGGCGAGGGGTCCAATAATTCACCCCTCCACTTT.

This clone was detected only once. This rearrangement joins TRBV5-4 to TRBJ1-1, with 8 bases lining up with TRBD1. The J segment lost 5 bases and the V segment lost 6 bases, leaving 9 bases of the junction unmatched. The germline CDR1 and CDR2 sequences are SGHNT and YYREEE (reference sequence). This CDR3 is built from 14 residues. CDR3 coding DNA: TGTGCCAGCACCAGGACAGGGAGGGGTACTGAAGCTTTCTTT. It specifies CASTRTGRGTEAFF.

This sequence joins TRBV6-5 and TRBJ1-4, with 7 bases matching TRBD1. The germline gives CDR1 MNHEY, CDR2 SVGAGI. Trimming cost V 6 bases and J 10 bases; bases outside gene matches: 8. The CDR3 is 13 amino acids. CDR3 residues: CASSRQGAVKLFF. The CDR3 nucleotides read TGTGCCAGCAGCCGACAGGGAGCAGTAAAACTGTTTTTT.

V gene TRBV4-2 combines with J gene TRBJ1-2; D is uncertain. The CDR3 totals 16 residues. With 1 base removed from V and 8 bases from J, the gap between germline ends came to 20 bases. Germline V CDR1 and CDR2: LGHNA, YNFKEQ. CDR3 in amino acids: CASSQGESGDPLGYTF. As DNA, the CDR3 is TGTGCCAGCAGCCAAGGGGAAAGTGGGGATCCCCTCGGCTACACCTTC.

The chain is built from TRBV2 and TRBJ1-1, with a weak D call TRBD1 (5 bases). V lost 8 bases and J lost 3, with 7 bases in between. CDR3 size: 11 residues. Germline-derived CDR1 and CDR2 are SNHLY and FYNNEI. The CDR3: CASGTYTEAFF. The CDR3, as DNA: TGTGCCAGCGGGACGTACACTGAAGCTTTCTTT.

The J gene is TRBJ2-5, the V gene TRBV15, with D possibly matching TRBD1 (6 bases). The germline V and J ends were trimmed by 1 base and 5 bases, with 11 bases remaining between them. The CDR3 covers 14 residues. Germline values: CDR1 LNHNV, CDR2 YYDKDF (reference sequence). CDR3 sequence: CATSRGEGDETQYF. CDR3 sequence (DNA): TGTGCCACCAGCAGAGGTGAGGGGGACGAGACCCAGTACTTC.

The rearrangement uses TRBV5-8 and TRBJ2-1; D may match TRBD1 or TRBD2 (5 bases each). Germline V gives CDR1 SGHTS, CDR2 YDEGEE. The CDR3 is 17 amino acids. The V and J ends lost 0 bases and 0 bases respectively, with 13 bases between them. The CDR3 is CASSLGSWGSSYNEQFF. For the CDR3, the DNA is TGTGCCAGCAGCTTGGGAAGCTGGGGGAGCTCCTACAATGAGCAGTTCTTC.

The chain links TRBV5-1 to TRBJ2-3; either TRBD1 or TRBD2 may fit D (5 bases each). The length of the CDR3 is 14 residues. V was clipped by 3 bases and J by 0 bases, with 8 bases between them. Germline V gene sequence: CDR1 SGHRS, CDR2 YFSETQ. Written as DNA, the CDR3 is TGCGCCAGCAGCTGGGGGTATAGCACAGATACGCAGTATTTT. Its protein is CASSWGYSTDTQYF.

V usage is TRBV5-4 and J usage is TRBJ2-3; 10 bases line up with TRBD2. V lost 3 bases, J lost 1 base, and 5 bases stayed unmatched. The germline V gene has CDR1 SGHNT and CDR2 YYREEE (reference sequence). The CDR3 contains 16 residues. The CDR3 DNA follows: TGTGCCAGCAGCTGGGTAGCGGGAGGTGGCACAGATACGCAGTATTTT. Encoded protein: CASSWVAGGGTDTQYF.

The rearrangement links TRBV6-5 to TRBJ2-5; 13 bases line up with TRBD2. The CDR3 has 14 amino acids. Germline CDR1 reads MNHEY; CDR2 reads SVGAGI. V was clipped by 9 bases and J by 2 bases; unmatched bases: 3. The CDR3 region is CASGLAGVQETQYF. In nucleotides, the CDR3 is TGTGCCAGTGGACTAGCGGGGGTACAAGAGACCCAGTACTTC.

The chain has TRBV11-2 and TRBJ2-1; 14 bases are a match to TRBD2. CDR3 length: 18 residues. V lost 2 bases and J lost 4; bases outside the gene matches: 7. The germline V gene has CDR1 SGHAT and CDR2 FQNNGV. The CDR3 sequence: CASSLRGGTSGSYNEQFF. The CDR3 DNA reads TGTGCCAGCAGCTTACGGGGTGGGACTAGCGGGAGTTACAATGAGCAGTTCTTC.

The V call is TRBV7-2, the J call TRBJ2-7; 7 nucleotides align to TRBD2. The CDR3 is 14 amino acids. The trim removed 5 bases at V and 2 bases at J, leaving 6 bases unmatched. CDR1 is SGHTA, CDR2 FQGNSA, per germline. The CDR3 protein is CASSPRAGAYEQYF. CDR3 sequence (DNA): TGTGCCAGCAGCCCAAGGGCGGGGGCCTACGAGCAGTACTTC.

The chain combines TRBV6-6 with TRBJ1-4; 10 positions match TRBD1. Germline lookup yields CDR1 MNHNY and CDR2 SVGAGI (reference sequence). The CDR3 totals 14 residues. Trimming removed 5 bases from V and 7 bases from J; junction bases left unmatched: 4. CDR3 in amino acids: CASSMTGGSEKLFF. CDR3 in DNA: TGTGCCAGCAGTATGACAGGGGGCAGTGAAAAACTGTTTTTT.

The chain carries TRBV28 and TRBJ2-1, with 8 bases fitting TRBD1. V lost 2 bases to trimming and J lost 5 bases; unmatched junction nucleotides: 2. This CDR3 region has 14 residues. Per the germline V gene, CDR1 is MDHEN and CDR2 is SYDVKM. CDR3 DNA sequence: TGTGCCAGCAGTTTAGTGGACAGGGACAATGAGCAGTTCTTC. It encodes CASSLVDRDNEQFF.

CDR3 protein: CASNTYSDTEAFF. DNA for the CDR3: TGTGCCAGCAATACCTACTCAGACACTGAAGCTTTCTTT. This chain connects TRBV6-5 to TRBJ1-1; D gene unclear. This CDR3 spans 13 amino acids. Per germline, CDR1 MNHEY and CDR2 SVGAGI. V gave up 7 bases and J gave up 3 bases, with 12 bases separating them.

The J gene is TRBJ2-2, the V gene TRBV5-1, with TRBD1 matching over 11 bases. The CDR3 runs 17 residues. V gave up 0 bases and J gave up 5 bases; unmatched junction bases: 6. Germline assignment: CDR1 SGHRS and CDR2 YFSETQ. Here the CDR3 reads CASSLGWTGGATGELFF. The CDR3 DNA reads TGCGCCAGCAGCTTGGGCTGGACAGGGGGCGCGACCGGGGAGCTGTTTTTT.

The chain links TRBV6-6 to TRBJ2-7, with D maybe TRBD2 (5 bases). CDR3 length: 14 amino acids. CDR1 is MNHNY, CDR2 SVGAGI, per germline (reference sequence). V was cut by 0 bases and J by 3 bases, with 9 bases left in between. The CDR3 reads CASSYSYGNYEQYF. Written as DNA, the CDR3 is TGTGCCAGCAGTTACTCCTACGGGAACTACGAGCAGTACTTC.

This chain connects TRBV18 to TRBJ1-2; 10 bases are shared with TRBD1. Trimming at V came to 4 bases and at J to 0 bases, leaving 5 bases not matched to a gene. Germline CDR1 reads KGHSH; CDR2 reads LQKENI. This CDR3 spans 16 amino acids. DNA for the CDR3: TGTGCCAGCTCACAAACCGGACAGGGGGCTAACTATGGCTACACCTTC. Amino acid sequence: CASSQTGQGANYGYTF. The whole variable domain, remainder taken from reference TRBV18 and TRBJ1-2, is NAGVMQNPRHLVRRRGQEARLRCSPMKGHSHVYWYRQLPEEGLKFMVYLQKENIIDESGMPKERFSAEFPKEGPSILRIQQVVRGDSAAYFCASSQTGQGANYGYTFGSGTRLTVV.

The V and J genes are TRBV5-1 and TRBJ2-1; 10 bases align to TRBD2. Germline V gene sequence: CDR1 SGHRS, CDR2 YFSETQ. The CDR3 is 15 amino acids. V shed 2 bases and J 8 bases; nucleotides not matched to a gene: 7. CDR3 in DNA: TGCGCCAGCAGCTTAAGCGGGAGGGTTGAGCATGAGCAGTTCTTC. Translated, it gives CASSLSGRVEHEQFF.

This clone occurred once. The chain is built from TRBV7-7 and TRBJ2-3, with D hard to call. CDR1 is SSHAT, CDR2 FNYEAQ, per germline (reference sequence). The CDR3 sequence is 14 residues long. V lost 5 bases, J lost 1 base, and 10 bases lay in between. The CDR3 DNA reads as TGTGCCAGCAGCCCATACGGAGGCACAGATACGCAGTATTTT. Protein: CASSPYGGTDTQYF.